The next 9 T cell receptor beta chains were all read from a single sample in a study of T cells of healthy individuals (dated by TCRdb to the late 2010s). The library was built by means of 5' RACE. The data were produced on an Illumina MiSeq. TCRdb handled the public reads itself, with Q25 trimming in fastp and clone calling in MiXCR, and kept productive beta chains. Rows merge per CDR3 protein into single entries with the most common DNA and genes. For this sample there are 63,000 or so distinct CDR3 sequences; about 17% appear just once. About 4.7% of the sample goes to the ten largest clones. These TCRs come from a human donor in good health.

This clonotype was observed many times. The chain joins TRBV10-3 to TRBJ2-5; 9 bases fit TRBD2. The CDR3 has 15 residues. The trim removed 6 bases at V and 2 bases at J, leaving 7 bases unmatched. From germline, CDR1 is ENHRY and CDR2 SYGVKD. The CDR3 DNA follows: TGTGCCATCAGCGGGACTAGCAGTTTACAAGAGACCCAGTACTTC. Protein product: CAISGTSSLQETQYF.

The V gene is TRBV5-1, the J gene TRBJ1-1; the D is unclear. Germline V gene lookup returns CDR1 SGHRS and CDR2 YFSETQ. The CDR3 runs 15 residues. Trimming pared 0 bases from V and 3 bases from J, leaving 12 bases between. The CDR3 region is CASSLEGSGDTEAFF. The CDR3 nucleotides are TGCGCCAGCAGCTTGGAAGGCAGCGGGGACACTGAAGCTTTCTTT.

The rearrangement links TRBV7-9 to TRBJ1-5; D is perhaps TRBD1 (5 bases). In germline, CDR1 is SEHNR, CDR2 FQNEAQ (reference sequence). V was trimmed by 5 bases and J by 1 base, leaving 21 bases between them. The CDR3 loop spans 18 amino acids. The DNA of the CDR3 is TGTGCCAGCAGCCCCAAATGTGTCAGGGTAAGAAGCAATCAGCCCCAGCATTTT. It translates to CASSPKCVRVRSNQPQHF.

As concerns this clonotype: A much larger clone sits a single nucleotide away, making a read error possible. The limits of the CDR3 on the DNA are not certain, so only TCRdb's listed CDR3 is given. The chain recombines TRBV7-2 with TRBJ1-6; the listed D gene, TRBD1, was not tested against the DNA. The CDR3 has 14 amino acids, counting both end residues. Germline V gene lookup returns CDR1 SGHTA and CDR2 FQGNSA. The CDR3: CASSWGQGNSPLNF.

This rearrangement joins TRBV4-1 to TRBJ2-5; the match to TRBD2 covers 12 bases. This CDR3 is built from 18 residues. CDR1 and CDR2 (germline): MGHRA, YSYEKL. Trimming at V came to 1 base and at J to 5 bases, leaving 11 bases not matched to a gene. The CDR3 spells CASSQAGLTGTSGETQYF. As DNA, the CDR3 is TGCGCCAGCAGCCAAGCAGGGCTGACCGGGACTAGCGGGGAGACCCAGTACTTC.

This clonotype was observed many times. The V call is TRBV4-3, the J call TRBJ2-1; the D gene is possibly TRBD1 (7 bases). Germline CDR1 reads LGHNA; CDR2 reads YSLEER. V dropped 0 bases and J dropped 7 bases, with 13 bases sitting between them. This CDR3 comprises 15 residues. CDR3 residues: CASSQDRGDQNEQFF. The CDR3 bases are TGCGCCAGCAGCCAAGACAGGGGGGACCAGAATGAGCAGTTCTTC.

Ten or more counts support this clonotype. The rearrangement uses TRBV6-1 and TRBJ2-1, with D possibly being TRBD1 (6 bases). Trimming took 0 bases from V and 6 from J, leaving 9 bases between them. The germline V gene encodes CDR1 MNHNS and CDR2 SASEGT. This CDR3 comprises 14 residues. In DNA, the CDR3 is TGTGCCAGCAGTGAAGCCGTCAGGGGCAATGAGCAGTTCTTC. Its protein product is CASSEAVRGNEQFF.

This clonotype was seen ten or more times. The chain uses TRBV6-5 and TRBJ2-6; D is uncertain. Trimming left V 10 bases short and J 2 bases short, with 15 bases between. Germline loops: CDR1 MNHEY, CDR2 SVGAGI. This CDR3 region has 15 residues. CDR3: CAIKERRAGANVLTF. The CDR3 region has the DNA TGTGCCATCAAGGAACGGAGAGCTGGGGCCAACGTCCTGACTTTC.

The chain recombines TRBV20-1 with TRBJ2-7; 8 positions agree with TRBD2. The CDR3 extends over 14 amino acids. V was clipped by 5 bases and J by 0 bases; unmatched bases: 6. The V gene's germline CDR1 is DFQATT and CDR2 SNEGSKA (reference sequence). This chain's CDR3 is CSAEKSGSSYEQYF. CDR3 nucleotide sequence: TGCAGTGCTGAGAAGAGCGGGAGCTCCTACGAGCAGTACTTC.